This TCR beta chain was documented in a study of control samples from healthy donors and cancer patients. In its sample, this clone was seen once. Libraries were prepared by immunoSEQ multiplex PCR; TCRdb keeps only in-frame clonotypes and omits some of them. Found here are about 85,000 clones, about 89% of them singletons; the top ten hold approximately 7.6%. The CDR3 has 13 residues. Germline trimming cut 4 bases from V and 3 bases from J; bases unmatched to any gene: 1. CDR1 is LGHDT, CDR2 YNNKEL, per germline (reference sequence). The source of this sequence is a woman aged 55-69 years in good health. J is TRBJ1-1 and V is TRBV3-1 (or the pseudogene TRBV3-2); 8 nucleotides align to TRBD1. The specimen sequenced was blood. The chain's CDR3 is CASSPGGYTEAFF. Written as DNA, the CDR3 is TGTGCCAGCAGCCCAGGGGGCTACACTGAAGCTTTCTTT.